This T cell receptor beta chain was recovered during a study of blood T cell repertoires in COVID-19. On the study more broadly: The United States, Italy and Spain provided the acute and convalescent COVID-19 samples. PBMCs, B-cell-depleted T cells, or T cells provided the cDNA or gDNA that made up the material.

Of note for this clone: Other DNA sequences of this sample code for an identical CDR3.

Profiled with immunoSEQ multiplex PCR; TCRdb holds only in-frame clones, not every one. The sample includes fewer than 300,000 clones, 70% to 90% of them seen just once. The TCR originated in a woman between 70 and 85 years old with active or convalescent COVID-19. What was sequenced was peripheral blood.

Here the CDR3 DNA reads TGTGCCAGCAGCTTCGACAGGGGAAACACTGAAGCTTTCTTT. Its protein product is CASSFDRGNTEAFF. The chain combines TRBV11-2 with TRBJ1-1; 8 nucleotides match TRBD1. CDR3 length: 14 residues. Germline CDR1 reads SGHAT; CDR2 reads FQNNGV. Trimming took 3 bases from V and 2 from J; bases not matched to a gene: 2.